The source of this T cell receptor beta chain is a study of shared clonotypes between healthy human individuals. V was cut by 7 bases and J by 3 bases, with 12 bases left in between. The V gene's germline CDR1 is WSHSY and CDR2 SAAADI. This CDR3 spans 14 amino acids. As defined, naive CD8 cells were CD45RO-negative and positively selected for CCR7, with terminally differentiated effector memory CD45RA+ cells excluded. Deep-level running was used for the assay. The protocol was immunoSEQ multiplex PCR, while the TCRdb copy is restricted to in-frame clones and leaves out a portion. Of about 820,000 clones in the sample, over 90% were seen once.

The origin of this receptor is a man aged 30 to 39 in good health. The specimen was naive CD8+ T cells sorted from blood. V and J are TRBV10-2 and TRBJ2-2; possibly TRBD1 for D (6 bases). CDR3 region: CASIQGLDTGELFF. CDR3 DNA sequence: TGCGCCAGCATACAGGGTCTCGACACCGGGGAGCTGTTTTTT.